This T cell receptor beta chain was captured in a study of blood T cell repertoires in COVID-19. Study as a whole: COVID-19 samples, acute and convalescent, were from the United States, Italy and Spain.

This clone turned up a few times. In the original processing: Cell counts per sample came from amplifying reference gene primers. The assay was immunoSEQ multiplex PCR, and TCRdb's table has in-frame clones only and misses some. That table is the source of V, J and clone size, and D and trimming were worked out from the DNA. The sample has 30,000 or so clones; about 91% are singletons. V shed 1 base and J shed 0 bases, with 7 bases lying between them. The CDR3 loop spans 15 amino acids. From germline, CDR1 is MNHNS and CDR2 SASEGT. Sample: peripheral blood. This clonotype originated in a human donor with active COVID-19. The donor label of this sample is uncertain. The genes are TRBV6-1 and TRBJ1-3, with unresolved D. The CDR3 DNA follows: TGTGCCAGCAGTGAAGGCAGAAGCTCTGGAAACACCATATATTTT. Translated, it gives CASSEGRSSGNTIYF.